These T cell receptor beta chains were read from a single sample in a study of T cell repertoires in cytomegalovirus infection. Via MiXCR, TCRdb re-called the reads, giving one row per CDR3 protein. This table holds around 180,000 distinct CDR3 sequences, 28% found once. The source material was PBMCs. The receptors were gathered from a human donor in good health (CMV status not recorded). Some clones in this sample may be carry-over from other donors' samples. Each CDR3 is given with its conserved first and last residue. Fields, in order: J gene, D gene, V gene, CDR3 protein. The D gene is left open where the match is weak.

j_gene: TRBJ2-1
d_gene: TRBD2
v_gene: TRBV5-1
CDR3aa: CASSLRSVSGNNEQFF

j_gene: TRBJ1-5
d_gene: NA
v_gene: TRBV20-1
CDR3aa: CSASEAPSSANQPQHF

j_gene: TRBJ2-2
d_gene: NA
v_gene: TRBV7-8
CDR3aa: CASSLNREAGELFF

j_gene: TRBJ1-6
d_gene: NA
v_gene: TRBV7-8
CDR3aa: CASSLSSPLHF

j_gene: TRBJ2-7
d_gene: TRBD1
v_gene: TRBV6-2/TRBV6-3
CDR3aa: CASSPDRVRGYEQYF

j_gene: TRBJ1-1
d_gene: TRBD1
v_gene: TRBV12-3/TRBV12-4
CDR3aa: CASSPSGAGGRTEAFF

j_gene: TRBJ1-2
d_gene: NA
v_gene: TRBV19
CDR3aa: CASSSQGRGYGYTF

j_gene: TRBJ2-5
d_gene: NA
v_gene: TRBV12-5
CDR3aa: CASGLPGPSQETQYF

j_gene: TRBJ1-6
d_gene: NA
v_gene: TRBV27
CDR3aa: CASSLTGLGAPLHF

j_gene: TRBJ1-2
d_gene: NA
v_gene: TRBV5-6
CDR3aa: CASSLGDSHGYTF

j_gene: TRBJ1-2
d_gene: NA
v_gene: TRBV19
CDR3aa: CASSRQLQDGYTF

j_gene: TRBJ1-1
d_gene: NA
v_gene: TRBV5-1
CDR3aa: CASRKGESNTEAFF

j_gene: TRBJ2-3
d_gene: TRBD2
v_gene: TRBV7-3
CDR3aa: CASSPWTSGADTQYF

j_gene: TRBJ2-1
d_gene: NA
v_gene: TRBV5-6
CDR3aa: CASSLDRGDPYNEQFF

j_gene: TRBJ2-1
d_gene: NA
v_gene: TRBV20-1
CDR3aa: CSAREPAAYNEQFF

j_gene: TRBJ2-3
d_gene: TRBD1
v_gene: TRBV7-3
CDR3aa: CASSPQTGFTDTQYF

j_gene: TRBJ1-5
d_gene: TRBD1
v_gene: TRBV7-8
CDR3aa: CASSLEGQFPNQPQHF

j_gene: TRBJ1-5
d_gene: TRBD1
v_gene: TRBV2
CDR3aa: CASSGGGGPQHF

j_gene: TRBJ1-2
d_gene: NA
v_gene: TRBV7-8
CDR3aa: CASSPRRSGTNYGYTF

j_gene: TRBJ1-5
d_gene: NA
v_gene: TRBV2
CDR3aa: CASQILRGQPQHF

j_gene: TRBJ1-2
d_gene: NA
v_gene: TRBV12-5
CDR3aa: CASGFYAGNGYTF

j_gene: TRBJ1-3
d_gene: NA
v_gene: TRBV30
CDR3aa: CAWTTRGNTIYF

j_gene: TRBJ2-1
d_gene: NA
v_gene: TRBV7-8
CDR3aa: CASSSPGRGDEQFF

j_gene: TRBJ2-7
d_gene: TRBD1
v_gene: TRBV7-2
CDR3aa: CASSLTGQGIYEQYF

j_gene: TRBJ1-1
d_gene: NA
v_gene: TRBV6-1
CDR3aa: CASSEVEDGLEAFF

j_gene: TRBJ2-3
d_gene: NA
v_gene: TRBV11-3
CDR3aa: CASSPRLELTDTQYF

j_gene: TRBJ2-7
d_gene: TRBD2
v_gene: TRBV6-5
CDR3aa: CASSYSNFKRGAPYEQYF

j_gene: TRBJ2-2
d_gene: TRBD1
v_gene: TRBV12-3/TRBV12-4
CDR3aa: CASSPTGQGTGELFF

j_gene: TRBJ1-5
d_gene: NA
v_gene: TRBV19
CDR3aa: CASREQEDGPQHF

j_gene: TRBJ2-6
d_gene: NA
v_gene: TRBV12-3/TRBV12-4
CDR3aa: CASTGANVLTF

j_gene: TRBJ1-1
d_gene: TRBD1
v_gene: TRBV12-3/TRBV12-4
CDR3aa: CASNHRTGNTEAFF

j_gene: TRBJ1-3
d_gene: NA
v_gene: TRBV12-3/TRBV12-4
CDR3aa: CASSPQASGNTIYF

j_gene: TRBJ1-2
d_gene: NA
v_gene: TRBV5-5
CDR3aa: CASSLDTVNYGYTF

j_gene: TRBJ1-1
d_gene: NA
v_gene: TRBV19
CDR3aa: CASSTGETEAFF

j_gene: TRBJ1-2
d_gene: NA
v_gene: TRBV29-1
CDR3aa: CSVGTSSNYGYTF

j_gene: TRBJ2-1
d_gene: NA
v_gene: TRBV11-2
CDR3aa: CASSLDKGSYNEQFF

j_gene: TRBJ2-3
d_gene: NA
v_gene: TRBV12-3/TRBV12-4
CDR3aa: CASIWDGTDTQYF

j_gene: TRBJ2-5
d_gene: TRBD1
v_gene: TRBV19
CDR3aa: CASSMQGTGETQYF

j_gene: TRBJ2-2
d_gene: TRBD2
v_gene: TRBV20-1
CDR3aa: CSARDIAGENTGELFF

j_gene: TRBJ2-3
d_gene: NA
v_gene: TRBV5-4
CDR3aa: CASCFRATDTQYF